This passage covers 8 T cell receptor beta chains from one sample sequenced in a study of blood T cell repertoires in COVID-19. The table came from immunoSEQ multiplex PCR; TCRdb's copy has only in-frame clones and leaves some out. The table includes about 300,000 clones, approximately 85% detected once. The sequenced material came from peripheral blood. These receptors all come from a woman aged 45-60 years with acute or convalescent COVID-19.

The chain joins TRBV10-3 to TRBJ2-3; D might be TRBD1 (6 bases). CDR3 length equals 13 residues. The V gene's germline CDR1 is ENHRY and CDR2 SYGVKD. The V gene lost 10 bases and the J gene lost 2 bases, with 13 bases spanning the gap. The CDR3 sequence is CATVPGHTDTQYF. CDR3 sequence (DNA): TGTGCCACCGTCCCGGGACACACAGATACGCAGTATTTT.

This chain links TRBV11-2 with TRBJ1-1; D perhaps matches TRBD1 (5 bases). The CDR3 runs 14 residues. Germline CDR1 is SGHAT and CDR2 is FQNNGV. Trimming stripped 1 base from V and 4 bases from J, with 10 bases between. The CDR3 DNA is TGTGCCAGCAGCTTAGGGAGGGGATCCACTGAAGCTTTCTTT. The encoded protein is CASSLGRGSTEAFF.

A note on this clone: Other DNA sequences of this sample code for an identical CDR3. V is TRBV7-9 and J is TRBJ2-2; 7 nucleotides agree with TRBD1. Germline V lookup: CDR1 SEHNR, CDR2 FQNEAQ (reference sequence). This CDR3 comprises 15 residues. V dropped 5 bases and J dropped 0; count of bases not matched to a gene: 3. CDR3 amino acids: CASSLGTANTGELFF. CDR3 nucleotides: TGTGCCAGCAGCCTTGGGACAGCGAACACCGGGGAGCTGTTTTTT.

J is TRBJ1-1 and V is TRBV28; the D gene is possibly TRBD1 (5 bases). V lost 6 bases, J lost 4 bases, and 12 bases lay in between. CDR1 MDHEN and CDR2 SYDVKM come from the germline V gene. This CDR3 comprises 13 residues. This chain's CDR3 is CASSRGYGTEAFF. CDR3 nucleotides: TGTGCCAGCAGCCGGGGGTATGGCACTGAAGCTTTCTTT.

The chain recombines TRBV28 with TRBJ2-1, with D tentatively TRBD2 (5 bases). Trimming pared 1 base from V and 8 bases from J, leaving 12 bases between. The CDR3 runs to 14 residues. Germline loops: CDR1 MDHEN, CDR2 SYDVKM. In DNA form, the CDR3 reads TGTGCCAGCAGTTTATTCTGGTTGCGGGATGAGCAGTTCTTC. It is translated as CASSLFWLRDEQFF.

In its sample, this clone was seen once. The rearrangement uses TRBV30 and TRBJ1-2, with 7 positions matching TRBD1. CDR3 size: 13 residues. Germline CDR1 GTSNPN, CDR2 SVGIG (reference sequence). After removal of 2 bases from V and 8 bases from J, the junction contained 8 bases not matched to a gene. The CDR3 spells CAWSIGQARGYTF. CDR3 nucleotides: TGTGCCTGGAGTATAGGACAGGCGCGAGGCTACACCTTC. The whole variable domain, remainder taken from reference TRBV30 and TRBJ1-2, is SQTIHQWPATLVQPVGSPLSLECTVEGTSNPNLYWYRQAAGRGLQLLFYSVGIGQISSEVPQNLSASRPQDRQFILSSKKLLLSDSGFYLCAWSIGQARGYTFGSGTRLTVV.

The V and J genes are TRBV27 and TRBJ1-5; no firm D call. CDR1 MNHEY and CDR2 SMNVEV come from the germline V gene (reference sequence). CDR3 length: 15 amino acids. Trimming took off 5 bases at V and 6 bases at J, with 17 bases between the two ends. The CDR3 nucleotides read TGTGCCAGCAGTCGACGGGGTCCGGGAGGTCAGCCCCAGCATTTT. It is translated as CASSRRGPGGQPQHF.

The rearrangement links TRBV11-1 to TRBJ1-2; 8 nucleotides agree with TRBD1. CDR3 length equals 16 residues. V dropped 5 bases and J dropped 6; count of bases not matched to a gene: 14. Per the germline V gene, CDR1 is SGHAT and CDR2 is FQDESV (reference sequence). CDR3 coding DNA: TGTGCCAGCAGCCACATAACCCCGGACAGGGAAGATGGCTACACCTTC. This translates into CASSHITPDREDGYTF.